This TCR beta chain was captured by sequencing in a study of cytomegalovirus exposure and HLA in healthy donors. Overall study results and limits: It was reported that the classifier diagnosed cytomegalovirus status with high specificity and sensitivity in both the original and validation cohorts. Most TCR sequences were uncommon, yet certain public TCRs appeared in many donors. Subsequent analysis found a tendency for first-cohort TCR clusters to co-occur within the 95 to 150 validation repertoires. The study listed some 160 cytomegalovirus-associated TCR beta chains.

The CDR3 loop spans 14 amino acids. From germline, CDR1 is MGHRA and CDR2 YSYEKL. Trimming shortened V by 2 bases and J by 0 bases, and 8 bases separated the two germline ends. As to this clone: Its antigen is currently unknown.

Produced via immunoSEQ multiplex PCR; TCRdb's table is partial and in-frame only. Altogether under 95,000 clones are present, roughly 94% being singletons, with the ten largest covering about 3.3%. This chain uses TRBV4-1 with TRBJ2-7; D perhaps matches TRBD1 (5 bases). The source is a woman between 18 and 29 years old in good health and CMV-seropositive. The sequenced material came from PBMCs. DNA for the CDR3: TGCGCCAGCAGCCAAAGACAGCACTCCTACGAGCAGTACTTC. Protein sequence: CASSQRQHSYEQYF.